This record looks at one T cell receptor (beta chain) sequence and its context. CDR3 size: 15 residues. The ends were cut back, 3 bases at V and 3 bases at J, with 15 bases in the middle. CDR1 WSHSY and CDR2 SAAADI come from the germline V gene. The sample is drawn from a study of T cell responses to AZD1222 COVID-19 vaccine. Method: immunoSEQ multiplex PCR; TCRdb's copy keeps in-frame clones and lacks some. The sample records some 150,000 clones, around 90% being singletons. The chain joins TRBV10-2 to TRBJ2-7; D perhaps matches TRBD1 (5 bases). The TCR comes from an adult in good health. The specimen comprised peripheral blood, sampled on day 0 of AZD1222 vaccination. The CDR3 region has the DNA TGCGCCAGCAGTGATCCCTCGACAGTGTTCTACGAGCAGTACTTC. It specifies CASSDPSTVFYEQYF.